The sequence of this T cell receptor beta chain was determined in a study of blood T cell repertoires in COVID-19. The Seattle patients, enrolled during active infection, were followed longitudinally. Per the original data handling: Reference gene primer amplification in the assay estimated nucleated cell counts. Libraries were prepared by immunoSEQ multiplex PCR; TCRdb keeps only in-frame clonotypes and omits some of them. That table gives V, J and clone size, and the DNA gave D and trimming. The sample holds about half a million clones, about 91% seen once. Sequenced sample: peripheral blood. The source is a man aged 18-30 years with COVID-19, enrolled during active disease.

CDR3 protein: CASSPPNSNSPLHF. The CDR3 region has the DNA TGTGCCAGCAGTCCCCCAAACAGTAATTCACCCCTCCACTTT. This chain connects TRBV25-1 to TRBJ1-6; no definite D call. Germline V gene lookup returns CDR1 MGHDK and CDR2 SYGVNS. V was clipped by 5 bases and J by 6 bases, with 11 bases between them. CDR3 size: 14 residues.